This TCR beta chain was captured by sequencing in a study of blood T cell repertoires in COVID-19 (dated by TCRdb to 2020 to 2022). Notes on the research overall: Collaborator samples came from the United States, Italy and Spain and covered acute and convalescent phases of COVID-19. The material from the prospective study consisted of cDNA or gDNA derived from T cells, B-cell-depleted T cells, or PBMCs. The dataset comprised deeply sampled blood TCRbeta repertoires from subjects exposed to, actively infected with, or recovered from COVID-19. The repertoires were made available in a free public database intended to serve as a resource for research on the immune response to SARS-CoV-2. Samples were obtained from the ongoing ImmuneRACE study (first 160 participants) and from approximately 1,200 subjects provided by 6 global collaborators. Sample metadata almost always included a de-identified subject ID, COVID-19 status, age in years and sex. Where available, HLA class I and class II types were taken from metadata supplied by the sample provider and were not determined by assay-based typing.

Each collaborating institution followed its own protocols to collect whole blood in K2EDTA tubes. For TCRbeta analysis, collaborators shipped samples in one of three forms: frozen whole blood, isolated PBMCs, or DNA extracted from either of those sample types. Trimming removed 1 base from V and 4 bases from J, leaving 11 bases between the germline ends. The CDR3 runs 14 residues from the cysteine to the phenylalanine. The retained sequence is limited to the CDR3, 42 bases, with the frame set at the first base. The germline V gene specifies SQVTM as CDR1 and ANQGSEA as CDR2. With regard to this clone: Its target antigen remains unknown. The sample holds no much larger clone one base away, and base qualities are not on file.

The immunoSEQ Assay, a bias-controlled multiplex PCR, was used to amplify TCRbeta CDR3 regions from genomic DNA. On the study's bioinformatics: Nucleated cell counts per sample were estimated from amplification of reference gene primers within the assay. To quantify the absolute abundance of each unique TCRbeta CDR3 rearrangement, sequence reads were collapsed and filtered. For each sample, productive Simpson clonality was calculated as the square root of Simpson's diversity index over productive rearrangements. TCRdb took this table from immuneACCESS and kept in-frame rearrangements with V and J called. Such tables lack part of the clones; where checked against another copy, unresolved V genes explain under half of the gap, and the rest is unexplained. The DNA was the basis for D and trimming; V, J and clone size are from that table. In this sample the table shows about 98,000 clones, 65% to 90% of which occur a single time. Of the sample, roughly a tenth falls within the top ten clones.

Findings and caveats that apply to the study as a whole: The amount of clinical and demographic metadata varied by source and participant and was provided uncurated.

This sequence uses TRBV29-1 and TRBJ1-3; TRBD1 might be the D gene, on 5 matching bases. This TCR was sampled from an older man with active or convalescent COVID-19. Material: peripheral blood. The CDR3 here reads CSVEGGVAGNTIYF. The nucleotide sequence reads TGCAGCGTTGAAGGGGGGGTTGCAGGAAACACCATATATTTT. The full variable domain, completed from the reference TRBV29-1 and TRBJ1-3 proteins outside the CDR3, reads SAVISQKPSRDICQRGTSLTIQCQVDSQVTMMFWYRQQPGQSLTLIATANQGSEATYESGFVIDKFPISRPNLTFSTLTVSNMSPEDSSIYLCSVEGGVAGNTIYFGEGSWLTVV.